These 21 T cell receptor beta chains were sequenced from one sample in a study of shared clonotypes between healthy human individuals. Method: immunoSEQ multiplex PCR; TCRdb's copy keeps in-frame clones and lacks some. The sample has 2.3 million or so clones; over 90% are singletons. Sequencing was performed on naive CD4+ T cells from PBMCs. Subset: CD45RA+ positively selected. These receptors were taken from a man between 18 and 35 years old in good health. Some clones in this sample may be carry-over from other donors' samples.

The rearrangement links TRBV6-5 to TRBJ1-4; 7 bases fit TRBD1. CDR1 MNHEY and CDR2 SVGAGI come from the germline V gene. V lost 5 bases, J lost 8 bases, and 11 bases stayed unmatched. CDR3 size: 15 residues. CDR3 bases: TGTGCCAGCAGTGGGCGACAGGGTCAACGAGAAAAACTGTTTTTT. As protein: CASSGRQGQREKLFF.

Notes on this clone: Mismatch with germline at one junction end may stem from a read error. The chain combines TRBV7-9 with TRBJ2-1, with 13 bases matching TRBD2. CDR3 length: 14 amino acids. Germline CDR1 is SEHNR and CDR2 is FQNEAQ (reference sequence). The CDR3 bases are TGTGCCAGCAGCACCGGGACTAGCGGGACCCCCTTGCTCTTC. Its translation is CASSTGTSGTPLLF.

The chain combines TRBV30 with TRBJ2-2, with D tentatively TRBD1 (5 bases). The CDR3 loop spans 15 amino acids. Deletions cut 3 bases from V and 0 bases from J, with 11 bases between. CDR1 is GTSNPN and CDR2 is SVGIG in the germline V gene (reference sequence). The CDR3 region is CAWSRANANTGELFF. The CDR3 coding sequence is TGTGCCTGGAGCAGGGCTAATGCGAACACCGGGGAGCTGTTTTTT.

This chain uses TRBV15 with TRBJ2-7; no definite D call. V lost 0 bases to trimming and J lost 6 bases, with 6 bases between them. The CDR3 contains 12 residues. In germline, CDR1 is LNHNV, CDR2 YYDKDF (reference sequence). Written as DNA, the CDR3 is TGTGCCACCAGCAGAGAGCGGCTCGAGCAGTACTTC. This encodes CATSRERLEQYF. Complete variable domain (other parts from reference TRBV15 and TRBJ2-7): DAMVIQNPRYQVTQFGKPVTLSCSQTLNHNVMYWYQQKSSQAPKLLFHYYDKDFNNEADTPDNFQSRRPNTSFCFLDIRSPGLGDTAMYLCATSRERLEQYFGPGTRLTVT.

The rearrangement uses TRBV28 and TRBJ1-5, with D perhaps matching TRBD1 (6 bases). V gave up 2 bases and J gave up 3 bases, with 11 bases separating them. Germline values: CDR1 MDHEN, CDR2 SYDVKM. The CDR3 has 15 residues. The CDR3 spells CASSLVAGVNQPQHF. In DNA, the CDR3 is TGTGCCAGCAGTTTAGTGGCAGGGGTCAATCAGCCCCAGCATTTT.

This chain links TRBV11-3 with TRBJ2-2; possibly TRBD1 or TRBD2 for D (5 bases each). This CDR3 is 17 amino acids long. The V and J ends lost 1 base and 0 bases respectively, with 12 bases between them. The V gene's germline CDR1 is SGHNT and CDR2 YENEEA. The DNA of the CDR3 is TGTGCCAGCAGCTTAGTCGCCGGGACGCCGAACACCGGGGAGCTGTTTTTT. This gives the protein CASSLVAGTPNTGELFF. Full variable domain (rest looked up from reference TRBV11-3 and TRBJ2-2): EAGVVQSPRYKIIEKKQPVAFWCNPISGHNTLYWYLQNLGQGPELLIRYENEEAVDDSQLPKDRFSAERLKGVDSTLKIQPAELGDSAVYLCASSLVAGTPNTGELFFGEGSRLTVL.

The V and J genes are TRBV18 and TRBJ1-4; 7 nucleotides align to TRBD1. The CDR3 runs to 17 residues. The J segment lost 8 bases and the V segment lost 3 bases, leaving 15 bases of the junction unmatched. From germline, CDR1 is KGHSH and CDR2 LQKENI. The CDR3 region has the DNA TGTGCCAGCTCACCTCTCCCCTACAGGGGACCAAAGGAAAAACTGTTTTTT. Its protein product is CASSPLPYRGPKEKLFF.

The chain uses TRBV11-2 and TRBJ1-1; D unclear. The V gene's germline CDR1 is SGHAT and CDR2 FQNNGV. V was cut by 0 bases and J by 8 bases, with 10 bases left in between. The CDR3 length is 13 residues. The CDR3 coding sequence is TGTGCCAGCAGCTTAGATCGGGCTCGGGAAGCTTTCTTT. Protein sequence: CASSLDRAREAFF.

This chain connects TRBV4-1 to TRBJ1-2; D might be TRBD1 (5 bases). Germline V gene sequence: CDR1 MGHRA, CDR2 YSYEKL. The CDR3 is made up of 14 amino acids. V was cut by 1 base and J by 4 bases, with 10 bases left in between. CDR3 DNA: TGCGCCAGCAGCCAAGCGGGGGAGGGCTATGGCTACACCTTC. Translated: CASSQAGEGYGYTF.

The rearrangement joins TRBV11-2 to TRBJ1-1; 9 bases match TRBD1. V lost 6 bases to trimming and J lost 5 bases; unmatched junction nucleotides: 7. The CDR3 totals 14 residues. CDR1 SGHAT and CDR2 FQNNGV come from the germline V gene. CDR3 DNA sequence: TGTGCCAGCAGGTCACAGGGGGCAGGGACTGAAGCTTTCTTT. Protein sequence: CASRSQGAGTEAFF.

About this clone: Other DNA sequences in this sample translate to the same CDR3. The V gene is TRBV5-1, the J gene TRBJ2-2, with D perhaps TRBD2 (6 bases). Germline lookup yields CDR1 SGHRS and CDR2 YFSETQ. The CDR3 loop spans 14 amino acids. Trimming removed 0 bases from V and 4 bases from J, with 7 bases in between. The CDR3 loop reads CASSLAGVTGELFF. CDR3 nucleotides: TGCGCCAGCAGCTTGGCGGGAGTCACCGGGGAGCTGTTTTTT.

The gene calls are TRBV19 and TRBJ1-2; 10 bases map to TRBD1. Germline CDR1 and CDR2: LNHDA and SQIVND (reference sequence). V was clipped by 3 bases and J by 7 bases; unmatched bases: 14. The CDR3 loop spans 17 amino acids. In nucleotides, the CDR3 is TGTGCCAGTAGTATCCCCCGCCCCGGACAGGGGGTTCGTGGCTACACCTTC. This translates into CASSIPRPGQGVRGYTF.

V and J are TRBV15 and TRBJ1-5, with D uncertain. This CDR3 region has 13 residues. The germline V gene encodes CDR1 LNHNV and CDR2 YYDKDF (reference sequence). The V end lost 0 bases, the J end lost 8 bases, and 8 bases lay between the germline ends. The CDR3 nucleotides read TGTGCCACCAGCAGAGAGGTGAGAAAGCCCCAGCATTTT. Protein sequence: CATSREVRKPQHF.

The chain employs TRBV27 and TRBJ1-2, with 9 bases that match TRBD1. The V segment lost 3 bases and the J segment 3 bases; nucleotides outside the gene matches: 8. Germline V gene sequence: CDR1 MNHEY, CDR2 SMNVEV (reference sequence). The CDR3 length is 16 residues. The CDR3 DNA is TGTGCCAGCAGTTTCCAAGGACAGGGGCGACACTATGGCTACACCTTC. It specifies CASSFQGQGRHYGYTF.

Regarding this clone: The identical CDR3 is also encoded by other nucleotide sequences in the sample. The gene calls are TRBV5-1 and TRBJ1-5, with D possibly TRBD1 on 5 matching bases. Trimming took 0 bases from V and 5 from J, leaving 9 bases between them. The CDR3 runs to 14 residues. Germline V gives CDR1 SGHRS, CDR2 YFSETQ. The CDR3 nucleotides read TGCGCCAGCAGCTTGGGGGACGGATATCAGCCCCAGCATTTT. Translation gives CASSLGDGYQPQHF.

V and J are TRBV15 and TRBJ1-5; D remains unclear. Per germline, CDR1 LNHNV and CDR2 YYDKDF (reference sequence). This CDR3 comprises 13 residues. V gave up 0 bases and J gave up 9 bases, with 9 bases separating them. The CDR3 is CATSRDLRGPQHF. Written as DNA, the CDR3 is TGTGCCACCAGCAGAGATCTTCGGGGGCCCCAGCATTTT.

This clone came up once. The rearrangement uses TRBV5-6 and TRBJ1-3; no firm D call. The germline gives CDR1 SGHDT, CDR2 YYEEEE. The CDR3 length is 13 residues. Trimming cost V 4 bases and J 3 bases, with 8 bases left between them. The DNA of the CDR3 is TGTGCCAGCAGCCCTGGAGGTGGAAACACCATATATTTT. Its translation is CASSPGGGNTIYF.

CDR3 sequence reads: CASSLREFEQFF. CDR3 nucleotide sequence: TGTGCCAGCAGCTTAAGGGAGTTTGAGCAGTTCTTC. The chain carries TRBV7-9 and TRBJ2-1; D might be TRBD2 (5 bases). The CDR3 contains 12 residues. The ends were cut back, 2 bases at V and 9 bases at J, with 8 bases in the middle. Germline assignment: CDR1 SEHNR and CDR2 FQNEAQ (reference sequence).

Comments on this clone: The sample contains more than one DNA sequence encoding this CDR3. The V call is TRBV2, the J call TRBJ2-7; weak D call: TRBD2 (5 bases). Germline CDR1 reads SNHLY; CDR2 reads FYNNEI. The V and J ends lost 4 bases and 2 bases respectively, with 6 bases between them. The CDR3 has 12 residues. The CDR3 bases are TGTGCCAGCAGTGGACTAACCTACGAGCAGTACTTC. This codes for CASSGLTYEQYF.

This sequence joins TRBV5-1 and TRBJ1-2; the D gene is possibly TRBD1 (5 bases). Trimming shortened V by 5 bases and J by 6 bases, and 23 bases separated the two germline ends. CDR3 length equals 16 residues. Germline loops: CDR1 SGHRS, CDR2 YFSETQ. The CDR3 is CASSPGRHPVENGYTF. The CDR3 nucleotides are TGCGCCAGCAGTCCGGGACGGCATCCCGTGGAGAATGGCTACACCTTC. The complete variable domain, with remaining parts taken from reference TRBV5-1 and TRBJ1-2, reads KAGVTQTPRYLIKTRGQQVTLSCSPISGHRSVSWYQQTPGQGLQFLFEYFSETQRNKGNFPGRFSGRQFSNSRSEMNVSTLELGDSALYLCASSPGRHPVENGYTFGSGTRLTVV.

The CDR3 nucleotides are TGCGCCAGCAGCCAAGGTCCGTCAATAATGAACACTGAAGCTTTCTTT. As protein: CASSQGPSIMNTEAFF. This chain links TRBV4-3 with TRBJ1-1, with D unresolved. The germline CDR1 and CDR2 sequences are LGHNA and YSLEER. CDR3 length equals 16 residues. V was cut by 1 base and J by 0 bases, with 12 bases left in between.